This T cell receptor (beta chain) derives from a study of spatial heterogeneity in lung cancer. This CDR3 has 14 residues. The V and J ends lost 4 bases and 7 bases respectively, with 14 bases between them. Germline V gene data show CDR1 as SGHTA and CDR2 as FQGNSA. Using its own MiXCR run on the 5' RACE reads, TCRdb lists one record per CDR3 protein. This sample has about 10,000 distinct CDR3 sequences, with approximately 12% found just once. Findings of the study overall: Higher tumor mutation counts went along with higher counts of expanded intratumoral alpha and beta TCRs.

About this clonotype: Antigen: not known.

Time point: sample taken at primary tumor resection. V and J are TRBV7-2 and TRBJ1-5, with TRBD1 as a possible D gene (5 bases). The material was lung tumor tissue, obtained at surgery. The TCR sequence derives from a male donor with early-stage non-small cell lung cancer. The CDR3 here is CASSWDGTLQPQHF. CDR3 DNA sequence: TGTGCCAGCAGCTGGGACGGCACATTACAGCCCCAGCATTTT.